This T cell receptor (beta chain) originates from a study of T cell responses to AZD1222 COVID-19 vaccine. From germline, CDR1 is KGHDR and CDR2 SFDVKD. This CDR3 comprises 18 residues. The trim removed 5 bases at V and 1 base at J, leaving 11 bases unmatched. Profiled with immunoSEQ multiplex PCR; TCRdb holds only in-frame clones, not every one. Counted here are 130,000 to 150,000 clones, 82% occurring once; the ten biggest clones make up around 4.1%. The gene calls are TRBV24-1 and TRBJ2-2; 8 bases are shared with TRBD1. The sample in question was peripheral blood, obtained on day 0 of MenACWY control vaccination. The receptor's source is an adult in good health. The CDR3 here is CATSAQRWTGRNTGELFF. CDR3 nucleotides: TGTGCCACCAGTGCTCAGAGATGGACAGGGAGGAACACCGGGGAGCTGTTTTTT.